One and the same sample provided the 22 T cell receptor beta chains below, sequenced in a study of T cell clonality in common variable immunodeficiency. Only in-frame clones appear in the TCRdb table, and some are missing; sequencing was by immunoSEQ multiplex PCR. In total the sample includes some 45,000 clones, none of them seen once. What was sequenced was peripheral blood mononuclear cells. All receptors derive from a person between 18 and 70 years old in good health.

This clone was counted at least ten times. Read data end 3 residues before the CDR3 end; the end is taken from the germline J gene. V gene TRBV30 combines with J gene TRBJ1-2, with D possibly matching TRBD1 (5 bases). CDR1 and CDR2 from the germline V gene are GTSNPN and SVGIG (reference sequence). The length of the CDR3 is 14 residues. The part of the CDR3 DNA that was read is TGTGCCTGGAGTGTAGGGGTAGGGACTTACGGC. Encoded protein: CAWSVGVGTYG. The entire CDR3 protein reads CAWSVGVGTYGYTF.

This clone was observed at least ten times. CDR3 DNA (partial): TGTGCCTGGACCTCGCCGAGACAGGGGGGCTATGGC. Translation: CAWTSPRQGGYG. The whole CDR3 reads CAWTSPRQGGYGYTF. The V call is TRBV30, the J call TRBJ1-2; 9 nucleotides align to TRBD1. The read ends 3 residues early relative to the CDR3; the germline J gene fills the gap. The germline gives CDR1 GTSNPN, CDR2 SVGIG (reference sequence). Germline trimming cut 4 bases from V and 4 bases from J; bases unmatched to any gene: 10. The CDR3 is 15 amino acids.

This clone was observed a few times. The missing CDR3 end, 3 residues past where the read stops, is filled in from the germline J gene. The gene calls are TRBV4-2 and TRBJ2-7; D is perhaps TRBD2 (5 bases). Trimming removed 0 bases at V and 3 bases at J, with 12 bases between. This CDR3 contains 15 residues. The germline CDR1 and CDR2 sequences are LGHNA and YNFKEQ. The CDR3 sequence is CASSQEPGLDYEQYF. The covered CDR3 bases are TGTGCCAGCAGCCAAGAGCCGGGGTTGGACTACGAG.

This clone was recorded many times. An end of the junction does not agree with germline; a read error may underlie this. The read ends 3 residues early relative to the CDR3; the germline J gene fills the gap. The V call is TRBV7-7, the J call TRBJ1-1; D possibly corresponds to TRBD1 (6 bases). Germline V gives CDR1 SSHAT, CDR2 FNYEAQ (reference sequence). CDR3 length: 13 amino acids. CDR3 residues: CASSLSQGTEAFF. The part of the CDR3 DNA that was read is TGTGCTAGCAGCTTATCGCAGGGGACTGAA. Based on the CDR3 plus reference TRBV7-7 and TRBJ1-1, the full variable domain is GAGVSQSPRYKVTKRGQDVTLRCDPISSHATLYWYQQALGQGPEFLTYFNYEAQPDKSGLPSDRFSAERPEGSISTLTIQRTEQRDSAMYRCASSLSQGTEAFFGQGTRLTVV.

The sample holds many counts of this clone. The read stops 3 residues short of the end of the CDR3; the missing end is completed from the germline J gene. This rearrangement joins TRBV5-1 to TRBJ2-5; 13 positions match TRBD2. Germline V gene lookup returns CDR1 SGHRS and CDR2 YFSETQ. The CDR3 sequence is 16 residues long. With V trimmed by 5 bases and J by 4 bases, 8 bases remained unmatched. The CDR3 sequence is CASRPGTSGGVETQYF. The sequenced part of the CDR3 DNA is TGCGCCAGCAGGCCTGGAACTAGCGGGGGGGTAGAGACC.

This clone has a count of ten or more. The read terminates 3 residues before the CDR3 end, so the remaining end is supplied by the germline J gene. V and J are TRBV5-1 and TRBJ1-1, with 8 nucleotides matching TRBD1. Germline V gene data show CDR1 as SGHRS and CDR2 as YFSETQ. Germline trimming cut 4 bases from V and 2 bases from J; bases unmatched to any gene: 7. The CDR3 is made up of 15 amino acids. This chain's CDR3 is CASSPGGTGNTEAFF. The covered CDR3 bases are TGCGCCAGCAGCCCCGGAGGGACAGGCAACACTGAA. Full variable domain (remainder filled in from reference TRBV5-1 and TRBJ1-1): KAGVTQTPRYLIKTRGQQVTLSCSPISGHRSVSWYQQTPGQGLQFLFEYFSETQRNKGNFPGRFSGRQFSNSRSEMNVSTLELGDSALYLCASSPGGTGNTEAFFGQGTRLTVV.

This clone has at least ten counts. The CDR3 end lies 3 residues beyond the end of the read and is filled in from the germline J gene. The chain joins TRBV2 to TRBJ2-3, with a possible D match to TRBD2 (6 bases). This CDR3 has 14 amino acids. V was shortened by 10 bases and J by 2 bases, with 16 bases between the two germline ends. Germline loops: CDR1 SNHLY, CDR2 FYNNEI. The CDR3 here is CANKERVPTDTQYF. The CDR3 DNA, read in part, is TGTGCCAACAAAGAGCGGGTACCCACAGATACG.

This clone was detected many times. The sequenced fragment ends 3 residues before the CDR3 boundary, so the rest is inferred from the germline J gene. This chain links TRBV20-1 with TRBJ2-7; 11 nucleotides match TRBD1. Unmatched junction bases numbered 6, after V lost 7 bases and J lost 4 bases. The germline CDR1 and CDR2 sequences are DFQATT and SNEGSKA (reference sequence). CDR3 length: 13 residues. CDR3 bases read: TGCAGTGTCCCGGGACAGGGGGATTACGAG. Translation: CSVPGQGDYE. The whole CDR3 protein is CSVPGQGDYEQYF.

This clone was seen a handful of times. The CDR3 is cut off 3 residues early in the read; its end comes from the germline J gene. This chain links TRBV2 with TRBJ2-3, with 8 bases identical to TRBD2. From germline, CDR1 is SNHLY and CDR2 FYNNEI. Trimming cost V 4 bases and J 6 bases; bases outside gene matches: 6. This CDR3 is 14 amino acids long. CDR3 loop: CASSGLAGSDTQYF. The sequenced part of the CDR3 DNA is TGTGCCAGCAGTGGTCTAGCGGGCTCCGATACG. Full variable domain (rest looked up from reference TRBV2 and TRBJ2-3): EPEVTQTPSHQVTQMGQEVILRCVPISNHLYFYWYRQILGQKVEFLVSFYNNEISEKSEIFDDQFSVERPDGSNFTLKIRSTKLEDSAMYFCASSGLAGSDTQYFGPGTRLTVL.

This clone showed up many times. The CDR3 loop is CASSPLGAGGAYNEQFF. CDR3 bases read: TGTGCCAGCTCCCCCTTGGGAGCGGGCGGGGCTTACAATGAG. The V and J genes are TRBV18 and TRBJ2-1; D is perhaps TRBD2 (6 bases). With the read ending 3 residues before the CDR3 end, the germline J gene is used to fill in that end. V lost 6 bases, J lost 4 bases, and 22 bases lay in between. Germline V gene sequence: CDR1 KGHSH, CDR2 LQKENI. CDR3 length: 17 residues.

The table lists this clone with many counts. The observed sequence ends 3 residues before the CDR3 terminus, with the missing tail filled in from the germline J gene. This chain connects TRBV30 to TRBJ2-3, with 9 nucleotides matching TRBD2. CDR3 size: 14 residues. Looked up from germline, CDR1 is GTSNPN and CDR2 is SVGIG (reference sequence). Here the CDR3 reads CATSSGANTDTQYF. Incomplete CDR3 DNA: TGTGCTACGTCTAGCGGGGCCAACACAGATACG.

This clone appeared many times. The read comes to an end 3 residues before the CDR3 does, leaving the germline J gene to fill in the end. This chain links TRBV20-1 with TRBJ1-3; TRBD1 matches at 9 bases. CDR1 is DFQATT and CDR2 is SNEGSKA in the germline V gene (reference sequence). V lost 1 base to trimming and J lost 0 bases; unmatched junction nucleotides: 4. This CDR3 contains 16 residues. CDR3 sequence reads: CSARVGTGSSGNTIYF. The DNA read from the CDR3 is TGCAGTGCTAGAGTGGGGACAGGGAGCTCTGGAAACACC.

This clone was detected ten times or more. With the read ending 3 residues before the CDR3 end, the germline J gene is used to fill in that end. The chain is built from TRBV13 and TRBJ2-2; 7 nucleotides match TRBD2. This CDR3 has 17 amino acids. The V and J ends lost 5 bases and 4 bases, in that order; junction bases with no gene match: 13. Germline V CDR1 and CDR2: PRHDT, FYEKMQ (reference sequence). The DNA read from the CDR3 is TGTGCCAGCAGCCCCCGTACTAGCGAGGGTCCCACCGGGGAG. Translation: CASSPRTSEGPTGE. The complete CDR3 sequence is CASSPRTSEGPTGELFF.

This clone was detected ten times or more. Read sequence stops 3 residues before the CDR3 end, and the germline J gene provides the missing end. The chain carries TRBV18 and TRBJ1-4; TRBD1 is a possible D gene (5 bases). The germline V and J ends were trimmed by 2 bases and 3 bases, with 7 bases remaining between them. Per germline, CDR1 KGHSH and CDR2 LQKENI. The CDR3 totals 14 residues. Partial CDR3 DNA: TGTGCCAGCTCACCAGGGGCTTCTAATGAAAAA. Protein sequence: CASSPGASNEK. The CDR3 reads in full as CASSPGASNEKLFF.

This clone was picked up many times. Sequencing ends 3 residues short of the CDR3 end; the germline J gene provides the rest. The chain recombines TRBV20-1 with TRBJ2-3, with 8 nucleotides matching TRBD2. Losses at the gene ends were 2 bases for V and 4 bases for J; bases not matched to a gene: 8. CDR1 is DFQATT, CDR2 SNEGSKA, per germline (reference sequence). The CDR3 consists of 15 residues. CDR3 loop: CSARQRRGASDTQYF. CDR3 DNA, as far as it was read: TGCAGTGCTAGACAAAGGCGGGGGGCCTCAGATACG.

This clone was detected many times. The CDR3 end falls 3 residues outside the read, so it is completed with the germline J gene. The chain joins TRBV5-1 to TRBJ2-5, with TRBD2 matching over 8 bases. This CDR3 is 15 amino acids long. Trimming removed 3 bases from V and 4 bases from J; junction bases left unmatched: 8. Germline CDR1 reads SGHRS; CDR2 reads YFSETQ. The CDR3 region is CASSSPGGAIETQYF. The CDR3 DNA, read in part, is TGCGCCAGCAGCTCCCCCGGGGGGGCCATAGAGACC.

This clone was counted ten times or more. The sequenced fragment ends 3 residues before the CDR3 boundary, so the rest is inferred from the germline J gene. V usage is TRBV29-1 and J usage is TRBJ1-4, with TRBD1 matching 7 bases. Looked up from germline, CDR1 is SQVTM and CDR2 is ANQGSEA. The CDR3 runs to 13 residues. CDR3 in amino acids: CSVSGTERSELFF. CDR3 DNA (partial): TGCAGCGTTTCCGGGACAGAGCGATCCGAA.

In this sample, this clone turned up many times. The sequenced CDR3 bases are TGTGCCAGCAGCTTGGGTCTAAGGACAGGGGAGGATGAG. It translates to CASSLGLRTGEDE. The whole CDR3 sequence reads CASSLGLRTGEDEQFF. The rearrangement joins TRBV5-4 to TRBJ2-1, with 9 bases matching TRBD1. The CDR3 goes on 3 residues after the read ends, and that part is filled in from the germline J gene. This CDR3 is 16 amino acids long. The junction had 9 bases not matched to a gene; V was cut back by 0 bases and J by 8 bases. Germline lookup yields CDR1 SGHNT and CDR2 YYREEE (reference sequence). Combining the CDR3 with reference TRBV5-4 and TRBJ2-1 gives the whole variable domain ETGVTQSPTHLIKTRGQQVTLRCSSQSGHNTVSWYQQALGQGPQFIFQYYREEENGRGNFPPRFSGLQFPNYSSELNVNALELDDSALYLCASSLGLRTGEDEQFFGPGTRLTVL.

This clone was seen repeatedly, ten times or more. The missing CDR3 end, 3 residues past where the read stops, is filled in from the germline J gene. The rearrangement uses TRBV12-3 or TRBV12-4 and TRBJ2-3; no clear D. This CDR3 contains 14 residues. Trimming removed 3 bases from V and 2 bases from J, with 9 bases in between. CDR3 sequence reads: CASSLTVFTDTQYF. Partial CDR3 DNA: TGTGCCAGCAGTTTGACTGTTTTCACAGATACG.

This clone was seen repeatedly, ten times or more. The read is 3 residues too short to cover the CDR3 end, so that end is filled in from the germline J gene. The chain links TRBV28 to TRBJ2-1; D may be TRBD2 (8 bases). The germline V gene encodes CDR1 MDHEN and CDR2 SYDVKM. V was shortened by 5 bases and J by 8 bases, with 19 bases between the two germline ends. This CDR3 region has 15 residues. The CDR3 bases that were read are TGTGCCAGCAGTCTGCTGGGACTAGGGGGCGATGAG. It yields the protein CASSLLGLGGDE. The entire CDR3 sequence reads CASSLLGLGGDEQFF.

For this clone: The read ends 3 residues shy of where the CDR3 ends; the end is completed using the germline J gene. The chain uses TRBV7-2 and TRBJ2-3; possible D gene TRBD1, 5 bases. CDR1 is SGHTA and CDR2 is FQGNSA in the germline V gene. The CDR3 sequence is 15 residues long. This chain's CDR3 is CASSLVGLSNQPQYF. Partial CDR3 DNA: TGTGCCAGCAGCTTAGTGGGGCTTAGCAATCAGCCG.

This clone was picked up many times. The read ends 3 residues shy of where the CDR3 ends; the end is completed using the germline J gene. The chain employs TRBV18 and TRBJ1-1; the D gene is possibly TRBD1 (5 bases). Trimming stripped 3 bases from V and 4 bases from J, with 9 bases between. The CDR3 consists of 13 residues. CDR1 KGHSH and CDR2 LQKENI come from the germline V gene. CDR3 DNA, as far as it was read: TGTGCCAGCTCACCGGAAGACAGCACTGAA. Protein product: CASSPEDSTE. The whole CDR3 sequence reads CASSPEDSTEAFF.